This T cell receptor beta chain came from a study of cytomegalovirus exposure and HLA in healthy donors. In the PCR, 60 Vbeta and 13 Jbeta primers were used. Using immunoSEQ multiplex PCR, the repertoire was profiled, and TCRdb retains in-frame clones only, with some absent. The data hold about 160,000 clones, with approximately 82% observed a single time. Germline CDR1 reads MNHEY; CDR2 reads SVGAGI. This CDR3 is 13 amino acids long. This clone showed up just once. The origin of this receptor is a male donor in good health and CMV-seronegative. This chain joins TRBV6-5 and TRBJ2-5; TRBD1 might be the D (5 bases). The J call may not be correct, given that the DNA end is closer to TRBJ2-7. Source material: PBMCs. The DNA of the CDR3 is TGTGCCAGCAGTTACGACAGCAACTACGAGCAGTACTTC. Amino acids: CASSYDSNYEQYF.